This T cell receptor (beta chain) came from a study of cytomegalovirus exposure and HLA in healthy donors. Turning to the study itself: The use of the same platform for the roughly 130 validation repertoires and the 550 to 700 first-cohort repertoires was reported by a later analysis.

Study-level results: The authors confirmed in vitro that three CMV-associated chains were specific for CMV antigens. Diagnosis of cytomegalovirus status made by the classifier reportedly showed high specificity and sensitivity. The finding came from a later analysis; first-cohort TCR clusters tended to co-occur in the roughly 120 validation repertoires.

Notes on this clone: Antigen: not known.

Clones were read by immunoSEQ multiplex PCR, and TCRdb kept only the in-frame ones, dropping some. The sample records about 170,000 clones, about 96% being singletons. Germline loops: CDR1 SEHNR, CDR2 FQNEAQ (reference sequence). V shed 6 bases, J shed 4 bases, and the junction held 9 bases outside the gene matches. CDR3 size: 16 residues. The genes are TRBV7-9 and TRBJ2-2; 9 nucleotides align to TRBD1. The clonotype originates from a woman between 18 and 30 years old in good health and CMV-seronegative. Sequenced material: PBMCs. The CDR3: CASRQDRGISTGELFF. CDR3 sequence (DNA): TGTGCCAGCAGACAAGACAGGGGGATAAGCACCGGGGAGCTGTTTTTT.